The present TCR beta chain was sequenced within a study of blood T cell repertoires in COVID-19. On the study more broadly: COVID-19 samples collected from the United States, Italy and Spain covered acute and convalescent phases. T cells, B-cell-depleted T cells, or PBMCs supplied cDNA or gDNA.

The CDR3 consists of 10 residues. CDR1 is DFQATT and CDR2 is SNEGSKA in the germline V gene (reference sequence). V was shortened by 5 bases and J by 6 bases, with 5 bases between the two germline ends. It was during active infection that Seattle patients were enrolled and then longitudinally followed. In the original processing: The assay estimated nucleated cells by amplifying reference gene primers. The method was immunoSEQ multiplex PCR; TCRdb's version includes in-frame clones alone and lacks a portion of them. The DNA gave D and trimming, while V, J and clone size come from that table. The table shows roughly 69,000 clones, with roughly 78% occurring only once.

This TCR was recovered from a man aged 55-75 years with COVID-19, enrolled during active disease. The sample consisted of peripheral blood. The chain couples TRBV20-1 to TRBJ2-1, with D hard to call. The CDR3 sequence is CSAPLNEQFF. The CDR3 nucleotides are TGCAGTGCTCCACTCAATGAGCAGTTCTTC.